The clone carrying this T cell receptor (beta chain) appeared a few times. The record originates from a study of blood T cell repertoires in COVID-19. Overall study context: Sites across the United States, Italy and Spain contributed samples from acute and convalescent COVID-19. Sources were T cells, B-cell-depleted T cells, or PBMCs; the material itself was cDNA or gDNA.

The authors' processing: Estimates of nucleated cell counts were drawn from the amplification of reference gene primers. Clones were read by immunoSEQ multiplex PCR, and TCRdb kept only the in-frame ones, dropping some. The V and J calls and the clone size are those of that table, but D and trimming were determined from the DNA. Among more than 80,000 clones listed, about 70% were seen once. Sample: peripheral blood. The TCR originated in a woman aged 55-69 years in a cohort sampled during active or convalescent COVID-19.

CDR3 DNA: TGTGCCATCAGTGAGCGAGAAACAGGGGGTGATGAGCAGTTCTTC. The encoded protein is CAISERETGGDEQFF. The chain couples TRBV10-3 to TRBJ2-1; the match to TRBD1 covers 8 bases. The CDR3 consists of 15 residues. Germline CDR1 is ENHRY and CDR2 is SYGVKD. V was clipped by 2 bases and J by 8 bases; unmatched bases: 8.